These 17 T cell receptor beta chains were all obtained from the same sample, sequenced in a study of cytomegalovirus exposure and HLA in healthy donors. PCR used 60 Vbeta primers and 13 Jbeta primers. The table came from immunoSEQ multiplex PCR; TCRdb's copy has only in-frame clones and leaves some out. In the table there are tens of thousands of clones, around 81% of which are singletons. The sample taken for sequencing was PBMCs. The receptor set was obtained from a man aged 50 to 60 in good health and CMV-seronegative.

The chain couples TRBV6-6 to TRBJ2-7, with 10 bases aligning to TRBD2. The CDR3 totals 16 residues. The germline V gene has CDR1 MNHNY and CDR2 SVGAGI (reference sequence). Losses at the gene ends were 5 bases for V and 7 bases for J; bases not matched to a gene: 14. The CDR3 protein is CASSPGEREGRIEQYF. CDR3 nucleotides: TGTGCCAGCAGTCCCGGGGAGCGGGAGGGCCGGATAGAGCAGTACTTC.

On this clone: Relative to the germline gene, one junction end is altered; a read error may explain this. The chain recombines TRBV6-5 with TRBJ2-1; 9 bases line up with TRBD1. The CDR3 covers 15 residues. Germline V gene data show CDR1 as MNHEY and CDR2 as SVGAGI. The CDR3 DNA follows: TGTGCCAGCAGATCCGGGACAGGGACTTACAATAAGCAGTTCTTC. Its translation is CASRSGTGTYNKQFF.

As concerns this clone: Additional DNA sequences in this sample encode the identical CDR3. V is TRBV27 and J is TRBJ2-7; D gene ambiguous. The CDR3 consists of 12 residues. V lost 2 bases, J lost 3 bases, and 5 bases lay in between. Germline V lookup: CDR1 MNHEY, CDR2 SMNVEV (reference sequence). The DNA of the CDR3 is TGTGCCAGCAGTTTAACCGGCTACGAGCAGTACTTC. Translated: CASSLTGYEQYF.

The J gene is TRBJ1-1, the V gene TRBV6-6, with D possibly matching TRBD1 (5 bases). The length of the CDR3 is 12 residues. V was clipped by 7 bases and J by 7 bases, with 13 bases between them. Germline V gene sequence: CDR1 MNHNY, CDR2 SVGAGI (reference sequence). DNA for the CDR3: TGTGCCAGCACCTCTGGGGCGGTTGAAGCTTTCTTT. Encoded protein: CASTSGAVEAFF.

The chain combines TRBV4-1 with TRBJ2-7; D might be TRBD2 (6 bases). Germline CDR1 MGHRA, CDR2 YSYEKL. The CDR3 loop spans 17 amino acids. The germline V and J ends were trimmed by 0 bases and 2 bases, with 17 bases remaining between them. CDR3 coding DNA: TGCGCCAGCAGCCAAGATAGGGACTCCGGCCGGCCCTACGAGCAGTACTTC. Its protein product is CASSQDRDSGRPYEQYF.

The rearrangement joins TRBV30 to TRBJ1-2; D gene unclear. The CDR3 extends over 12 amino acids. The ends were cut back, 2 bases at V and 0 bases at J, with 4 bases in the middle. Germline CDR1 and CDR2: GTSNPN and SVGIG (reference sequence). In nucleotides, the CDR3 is TGTGCCTGGAGTCCCGCTAACTATGGCTACACCTTC. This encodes CAWSPANYGYTF.

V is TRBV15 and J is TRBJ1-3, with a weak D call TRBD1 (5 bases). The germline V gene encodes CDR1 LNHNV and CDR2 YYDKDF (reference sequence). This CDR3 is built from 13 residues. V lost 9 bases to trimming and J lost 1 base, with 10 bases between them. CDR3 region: CATRDYSGNTIYF. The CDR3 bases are TGTGCCACTAGGGACTATTCTGGAAACACCATATATTTT.

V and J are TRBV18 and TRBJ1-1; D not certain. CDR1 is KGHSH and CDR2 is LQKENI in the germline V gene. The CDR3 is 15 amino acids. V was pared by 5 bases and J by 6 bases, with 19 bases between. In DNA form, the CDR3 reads TGTGCCAGCTCAGCCGGGGTGGCGCCCCAAGCTGAAGCTTTCTTT. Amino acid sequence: CASSAGVAPQAEAFF.

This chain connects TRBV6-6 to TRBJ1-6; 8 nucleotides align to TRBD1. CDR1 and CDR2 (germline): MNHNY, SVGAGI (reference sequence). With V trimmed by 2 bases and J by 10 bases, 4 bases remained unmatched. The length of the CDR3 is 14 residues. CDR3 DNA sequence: TGTGCCAGCAGTTACGACAGGGGTATATCACCCCTCCACTTT. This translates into CASSYDRGISPLHF.

CDR3 coding DNA: TGTGCCTGTACTGACAGGGCAAAATCGAACAGCTATGGCTACACCTTC. Its protein product is CACTDRAKSNSYGYTF. The chain carries TRBV30 and TRBJ1-2; 7 bases agree with TRBD1. The CDR3 spans 16 residues. Germline V gene lookup returns CDR1 GTSNPN and CDR2 SVGIG (reference sequence). V shed 6 bases, J shed 4 bases, and the junction held 17 bases outside the gene matches.

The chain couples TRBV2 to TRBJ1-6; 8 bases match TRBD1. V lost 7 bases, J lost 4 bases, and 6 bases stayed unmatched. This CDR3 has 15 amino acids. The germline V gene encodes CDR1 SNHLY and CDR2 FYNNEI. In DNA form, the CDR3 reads TGTGCCAGCACCCCCAGGGGGCGGTATAATTCACCCCTCCACTTT. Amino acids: CASTPRGRYNSPLHF.

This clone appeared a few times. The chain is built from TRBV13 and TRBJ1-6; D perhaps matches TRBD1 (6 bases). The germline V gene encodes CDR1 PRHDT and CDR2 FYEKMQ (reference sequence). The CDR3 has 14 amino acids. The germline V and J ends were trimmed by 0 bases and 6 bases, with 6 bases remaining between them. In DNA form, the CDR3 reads TGTGCCAGCAGCTTAGGCAGGGGTAATTCACCCCTCCACTTT. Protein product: CASSLGRGNSPLHF. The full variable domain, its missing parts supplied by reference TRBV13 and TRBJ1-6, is AAGVIQSPRHLIKEKRETATLKCYPIPRHDTVYWYQQGPGQDPQFLISFYEKMQSDKGSIPDRFSAQQFSDYHSELNMSSLELGDSALYFCASSLGRGNSPLHFGNGTRLTVT.

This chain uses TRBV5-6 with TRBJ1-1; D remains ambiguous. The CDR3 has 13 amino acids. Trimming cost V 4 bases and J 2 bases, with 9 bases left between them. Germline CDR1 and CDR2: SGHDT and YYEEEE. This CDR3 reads CASSPEKNTEAFF. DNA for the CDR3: TGTGCCAGCAGCCCTGAGAAAAACACTGAAGCTTTCTTT.

The CDR3 here is CASSPPTGVNTEAFF. CDR3 bases: TGTGCCAGCAGTCCGCCGACAGGGGTGAACACTGAAGCTTTCTTT. J is TRBJ1-1 and V is TRBV6-5; 8 nucleotides match TRBD1. Germline values: CDR1 MNHEY, CDR2 SVGAGI. This CDR3 has 15 residues. With V trimmed by 5 bases and J by 0 bases, 5 bases remained unmatched.

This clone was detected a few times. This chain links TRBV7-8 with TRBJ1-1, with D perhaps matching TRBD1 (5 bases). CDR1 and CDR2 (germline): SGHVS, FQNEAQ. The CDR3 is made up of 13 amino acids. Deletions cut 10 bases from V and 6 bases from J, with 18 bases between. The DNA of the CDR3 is TGTGCCACCGACAGTCCTCGGGGGGCTGAAGCTTTCTTT. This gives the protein CATDSPRGAEAFF.

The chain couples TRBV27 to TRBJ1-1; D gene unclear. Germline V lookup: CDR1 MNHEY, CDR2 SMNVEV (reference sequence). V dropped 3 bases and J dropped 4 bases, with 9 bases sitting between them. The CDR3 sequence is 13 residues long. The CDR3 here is CASSFIRSTEAFF. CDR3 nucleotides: TGTGCCAGCAGTTTCATACGTAGCACTGAAGCTTTCTTT.

The CDR3 is CSVEGGLDHPIDTQYF. For the CDR3, the DNA is TGCAGCGTTGAAGGGGGACTCGATCACCCTATCGATACGCAGTATTTT. The chain uses TRBV29-1 and TRBJ2-3, with D possibly matching TRBD2 (6 bases). CDR1 SQVTM and CDR2 ANQGSEA come from the germline V gene. V lost 1 base and J 6 bases, leaving 20 bases between the germline ends. The CDR3 loop spans 16 amino acids.